These T cell receptor beta chains were read from a single sample in a study of blood T cell repertoires in COVID-19. The assay was immunoSEQ multiplex PCR, and TCRdb's table has in-frame clones only and misses some. The sample carries tens of thousands of clones, over 75% recorded once. Sample: peripheral blood. Every receptor here comes from a man between 65 and 85 years old with active COVID-19. CDR3s include the opening cysteine and the closing phenylalanine or tryptophan. The D gene is left open where the match is weak. Only part of the rows carry a size: once, few, many, or a class if the clone is expanded.

TRBD2 TRBJ2-1 TRBV6-5 . TGTGCCAGCACGCTGCTAGCGGGGTTCAATGAGCAGTTCTTC CASTLLAGFNEQFF
TRBD1 TRBJ2-1 TRBV18 once TGTGCCAGCTCACCCGGGACAGGGGTAGGCAATGAGCAGTTCTTC CASSPGTGVGNEQFF
. TRBJ2-7 TRBV6-2/TRBV6-3 . TGTGCCAGCAGTTACCCCGGACTATACGAGCAGTACTTC CASSYPGLYEQYF
. TRBJ2-7 TRBV9 . TGTGCCAGCAGCGTAGAAGGGCGGGGATCCTACGAGCAGTACTTC CASSVEGRGSYEQYF
. TRBJ2-6 TRBV6-2/TRBV6-3 . TGTGCCAGCAGTTACAACAGACGGAACTCTGGGGCCAACGTCCTGACTTTC CASSYNRRNSGANVLTF
. TRBJ1-6 TRBV4-1 . TGCGCCAGCAGCCAACCTCCGACAGTTGGCGGCACCTATAATTCACCCCTCCACTTT CASSQPPTVGGTYNSPLHF
. TRBJ1-5 TRBV27 . TGTGCCAGCAGTTTCCAGGGCAGTCAGCCCCAGCATTTT CASSFQGSQPQHF
TRBD1 TRBJ1-3 TRBV18 . TGTGCCAGCTCACCAAGTTCACGGGACAGGGGCCCCGACTCTGGAAACACCATATATTTT CASSPSSRDRGPDSGNTIYF
. TRBJ1-3 TRBV5-8 . TGTGCCAGCAGCCCTGGCTCGGAGGGTATGGGAAACACCATATATTTT CASSPGSEGMGNTIYF
. TRBJ1-5 TRBV4-3 . TGCGCCAGCAGCCTGACAGGAATTAATCAGCCCCAGCATTTT CASSLTGINQPQHF
. TRBJ2-7 TRBV5-4 . TGTGCCAGCAGCTTGGCCTTCGCGGAAGCCTACGAGCAGTACTTC CASSLAFAEAYEQYF
. TRBJ1-1 TRBV2 few TGTGCCAGCAGTGAAGCAGTGACAGGCGAGCAGAACACTGAAGCTTTCTTT CASSEAVTGEQNTEAFF
. TRBJ1-5 TRBV5-1 . TGCGCCAGCAGTCCGAGGGGGGGTTACCAGCCCCAGCATTTT CASSPRGGYQPQHF
TRBD1 TRBJ2-1 TRBV29-1 . TGCAGCTTGGGACAGGGTAATGAGCAGTTCTTC CSLGQGNEQFF
. TRBJ2-7 TRBV4-3 . TGCGCCAGCAGCCCCGACCTCCGGGGGGAGCAGTACTTC CASSPDLRGEQYF
. TRBJ1-2 TRBV28 . TGTGCCAGCAGTTTAGACAGAAACTATGGCTACACCTTC CASSLDRNYGYTF
. TRBJ2-2 TRBV5-4 once TGTGCCAGCAGCCGAAATACAGGATTTTCCGGGGAGCTGTTTTTT CASSRNTGFSGELFF
TRBD1 TRBJ1-6 TRBV19 . TGTGCCAGTAGCATAAACAGGGGAGGATCACCCCTCCACTTT CASSINRGGSPLHF
. TRBJ1-1 TRBV7-6 . TGTGCCAGCAGCCAGGGCCAGGGGAAAGCTTTCTTT CASSQGQGKAFF
. TRBJ2-1 TRBV28 . TGTGCCAGCAGTTTTATGGCAGACAGCTCCTACAATGAGCAGTTCTTC CASSFMADSSYNEQFF
TRBD1 TRBJ1-2 TRBV5-1 . TGCGCCAGCAGCCACGGGACAGCCAGCCTCGACTATGGCTACACCTTC CASSHGTASLDYGYTF
TRBD1 TRBJ1-2 TRBV6-6 . TGTGCCAGCAGTTACCTGGACAGGGTATCTGGCTACACCTTC CASSYLDRVSGYTF
TRBD2 TRBJ2-3 TRBV4-1 . TGCGCCAGCAGCCAGCTGGCGACTAGCGGGGGTGAAGATACGCAGTATTTT CASSQLATSGGEDTQYF
. TRBJ1-3 TRBV3-1/TRBV3-2 . TGTGCCAGCAGCCAAGATCTACGAAACACCATATATTTT CASSQDLRNTIYF
. TRBJ1-6 TRBV7-3 few TGTGCCAGCAGCTTGGGGCTCTATAATTCACCCCTCCACTTT CASSLGLYNSPLHF
. TRBJ2-2 TRBV4-2 . TGTGCCAGCAGCCAAGATCCTATCCGGAACACCGGGGAGCTGTTTTTT CASSQDPIRNTGELFF
TRBD1 TRBJ2-3 TRBV5-6 . TGTGCCAGCAGCTACCGGGGGACAGGGGGCTGGAAAGATACGCAGTATTTT CASSYRGTGGWKDTQYF
. TRBJ2-1 TRBV6-5 . TGTGCCAGCAGCCCCGAGCGGGTCGGGCACAATGAGCAGTTCTTC CASSPERVGHNEQFF
. TRBJ2-5 TRBV11-2 . TGTGCCAGCAGCTTAGTGGCGGGGCCGGAACCCCAAGAGACCCAGTACTTC CASSLVAGPEPQETQYF
TRBD1 TRBJ1-6 TRBV28 . TGTGCCAGCAGTATGAACAGGGGCAGGGATTCACCCCTCCACTTT CASSMNRGRDSPLHF
. TRBJ1-5 TRBV29-1 . TGCAGCGCTAAGGACAGAAATCAGCCCCAGCATTTT CSAKDRNQPQHF
. TRBJ1-4 TRBV3-1/TRBV3-2 . TGTGCCAGCAGCCAAGCCACAGGGTGGGAAAAACTGTTTTTT CASSQATGWEKLFF
TRBD2 TRBJ2-7 TRBV7-2 . TGTGCCAGCAGCTACGGGGGGTTTAGCTCCTACGAGCAGTACTTC CASSYGGFSSYEQYF
. TRBJ1-1 TRBV9 . TGTGCCAGCAGCAGCCTGGGAGGGGCAGGGACTGAAGCTTTCTTT CASSSLGGAGTEAFF
TRBD2 TRBJ2-5 TRBV29-1 . TGCAGCGTTGTAGTCTTCGGGGGGATAGAGACCCAGTACTTC CSVVVFGGIETQYF
. TRBJ1-1 TRBV29-1 . TGCAGCGTTGTTCCAAACCCACCAGGGGAGGCTTTCTTT CSVVPNPPGEAFF
. TRBJ2-6 TRBV30 . TGTGCCTGGAGCACATCTCTCTCTGGGGCCAACGTCCTGACTTTC CAWSTSLSGANVLTF
TRBD1 TRBJ2-7 TRBV9 . TGTGCCAGCAGCGTAGCCGACAGGGACGAGCAGTACTTC CASSVADRDEQYF
. TRBJ2-5 TRBV7-8 few TGTGCCAGCAGCTTCCTTACAACGACAGGCAGGGAGACCCAGTACTTC CASSFLTTTGRETQYF
TRBD1 TRBJ1-2 TRBV14 . TGTGCCAGCAGCCCCCCGACAGGGGCCTATGGCTACACCTTC CASSPPTGAYGYTF
. TRBJ2-2 TRBV7-9 once TGTGCCAGCAGCACCCCACAGGAATTATTGGACACCGGGGAGCTGTTTTTT CASSTPQELLDTGELFF
. TRBJ2-6 TRBV4-3 . TGCGCCAGCAGCCAAGATCGCCTTGGGGCGATAGGGGCCAACGTCCTGACTTTC CASSQDRLGAIGANVLTF
TRBD2 TRBJ2-1 TRBV5-1 . TGCGCCAGCAGCCCCGGGGGGTCCGGGAATGAGCAGTTCTTC CASSPGGSGNEQFF
TRBD1 TRBJ1-1 TRBV19 . TGTGCCAGTAGGGACAGGGGATTGTCTAAAACTGAAGCTTTCTTT CASRDRGLSKTEAFF
. TRBJ1-2 TRBV14 . TGTGCCAGCAGCCAAGTCGGTTCCCCCGGGGGCTACACCTTC CASSQVGSPGGYTF
TRBD1 TRBJ2-4 TRBV6-2/TRBV6-3 . TGTGCCAGCAGTTACCTATTACAGGGGCTAGCCAAAAACATTCAGTACTTC CASSYLLQGLAKNIQYF
. TRBJ2-7 TRBV5-6 . TGTGCCAGCAGCTTTCGGGGGGCTTCCCACGAGCAGTACTTC CASSFRGASHEQYF
. TRBJ1-1 TRBV4-1 . TGCGCCAGCAGCCCCCCGAGGGCCGAGAACACTGAAGCTTTCTTT CASSPPRAENTEAFF
TRBD1 TRBJ1-3 TRBV5-4 . TGTGCCAGCAGCTTAGAGGGGACAGCCTCTGGAAACACCATATATTTT CASSLEGTASGNTIYF
. TRBJ2-7 TRBV28 . TGTGCCAGCAGAGACCAACGCACAGGCTTCAGGTTGTACGAGCAGTACTTC CASRDQRTGFRLYEQYF
. TRBJ2-7 TRBV28 . TGTGCCAGCGTGGAGCTCGCCTCCTACGAGCAGTACTTC CASVELASYEQYF
. TRBJ2-7 TRBV29-1 once TGCAGCGTTCTTGGCAGGGTACACGAGCAGTACTTC CSVLGRVHEQYF
. TRBJ2-7 TRBV4-3 . TGCGCCAGCAGCCAAGAGGCGGGGTACGAGCAGTACTTC CASSQEAGYEQYF
TRBD1 TRBJ2-2 TRBV4-2 . TGTGCCAGCAGCCCACGGACAGGGAACACCGGGGAGCTGTTTTTT CASSPRTGNTGELFF
TRBD1 TRBJ2-4 TRBV27 few TGTGCCAGCAGTTTGAGGGGGCGGGCCAAAAACATTCAGTACTTC CASSLRGRAKNIQYF
TRBD1 TRBJ1-5 TRBV25-1 . TGTGCCAGCAGTGAGGGGGACAGTCAGCCCCAGCATTTT CASSEGDSQPQHF
. TRBJ2-5 TRBV5-6 . TGTGCCAGCAGCTTGAGGACAGTGGAGGTGACCCAGTACTTC CASSLRTVEVTQYF